These 5 T cell receptor beta chains share one sample of origin, sequenced in a study of PD-1 blockade in classical Hodgkin lymphoma. TCRdb's copy holds only in-frame clones and misses some; the assay was immunoSEQ multiplex PCR. The repertoire has about 24,000 clones, around 84% of them found once; the top ten carry roughly 6%. Time point noted: cycle 4 day 1 (C4D1), after more than five weeks of nivolumab. Each patient relapsed following autologous stem cell transplantation, and prior brentuximab vedotin exposure differed. The sample was peripheral blood mononuclear cells (PBMCs), taken before the fourth cycle of nivolumab. These receptors were collected from a human donor with classical Hodgkin lymphoma.

The J gene is TRBJ2-1, the V gene TRBV6-5; the match to TRBD2 covers 9 bases. Per the germline V gene, CDR1 is MNHEY and CDR2 is SVGAGI. The CDR3 length is 14 residues. V lost 6 bases to trimming and J lost 6 bases; unmatched junction nucleotides: 6. The CDR3 reads CASSPGLALNEQFF. CDR3 DNA: TGTGCCAGCAGCCCGGGACTAGCCCTCAATGAGCAGTTCTTC.

The rearrangement uses TRBV6-5 and TRBJ2-7, with 8 bases lining up with TRBD2. CDR3 length: 13 amino acids. The trim removed 6 bases at V and 5 bases at J, leaving 6 bases unmatched. In germline, CDR1 is MNHEY, CDR2 SVGAGI. The CDR3 coding sequence is TGTGCCAGCAGCACGGGGGGGGACCACGAGCAGTACTTC. Amino acids: CASSTGGDHEQYF.

The genes are TRBV5-1 and TRBJ2-3; TRBD2 agrees at 8 bases. After removal of 0 bases from V and 1 base from J, the junction contained 7 bases not matched to a gene. The germline CDR1 and CDR2 sequences are SGHRS and YFSETQ. The CDR3 is made up of 17 amino acids. The CDR3 coding sequence is TGCGCCAGCAGCTTGGATGCTAGCGGGCGTCGCACAGATACGCAGTATTTT. It encodes CASSLDASGRRTDTQYF.

The chain recombines TRBV18 with TRBJ2-7; D is unresolved. The length of the CDR3 is 14 residues. Trimming cost V 6 bases and J 1 base, with 13 bases left between them. CDR1 KGHSH and CDR2 LQKENI come from the germline V gene. The CDR3 protein is CASSLGLVSYEQYF. CDR3 DNA: TGTGCCAGCTCCCTCGGCCTAGTTTCCTACGAGCAGTACTTC.

On this clone: A read error may account for a junction end that differs from germline. The same CDR3 also results from other DNA sequences found in this sample. The chain links TRBV15 to TRBJ2-1; possibly TRBD1 or TRBD2 for D (5 bases each). CDR3 size: 15 residues. Per germline, CDR1 LNHNV and CDR2 YYDKDF (reference sequence). The CDR3 is CATSRDRGIHNEQFF. The CDR3 DNA follows: TGTGCCACCAGCAGAGATCGGGGCATACACAACGAGCAGTTCTTC. The whole variable domain, filled in from reference TRBV15 and TRBJ2-1, reads DAMVIQNPRYQVTQFGKPVTLSCSQTLNHNVMYWYQQKSSQAPKLLFHYYDKDFNNEADTPDNFQSRRPNTSFCFLDIRSPGLGDTAMYLCATSRDRGIHNEQFFGPGTRLTVL.